The clone carrying this TCR beta chain showed up just once. V shed 2 bases, J shed 4 bases, and the junction held 3 bases outside the gene matches. The CDR3 loop spans 15 amino acids. Germline V lookup: CDR1 SGDLS, CDR2 YYNGEE. Source study methods: How many nucleated cells were present was estimated from reference gene primer amplification. Repertoires were generated with immunoSEQ multiplex PCR, while TCRdb's copy carries only in-frame clones and drops some. V, J and clone size reflect that table, while D and trimming were determined from the DNA. The data contain about 10,000 clones, 65% to 90% of them singletons. The data originate from a study of blood T cell repertoires in COVID-19. The wider study: Acute and convalescent COVID-19 samples came from the United States, Italy and Spain. From T cells, B-cell-depleted T cells, or PBMCs came the material, which was cDNA or gDNA.

What was sequenced was peripheral blood. The clonotype comes from a human donor in a cohort sampled during active COVID-19. The chain has TRBV9 and TRBJ2-2; 9 nucleotides agree with TRBD2. The CDR3 DNA is TGTGCCAGCAGCGTTAGCGGGAGAGGCACCGGGGAGCTGTTTTTT. Its protein product is CASSVSGRGTGELFF. Drawing the rest from reference TRBV9 and TRBJ2-2, the complete variable domain is DSGVTQTPKHLITATGQRVTLRCSPRSGDLSVYWYQQSLDQGLQFLIQYYNGEERAKGNILERFSAQQFPDLHSELNLSSLELGDSALYFCASSVSGRGTGELFFGEGSRLTVL.